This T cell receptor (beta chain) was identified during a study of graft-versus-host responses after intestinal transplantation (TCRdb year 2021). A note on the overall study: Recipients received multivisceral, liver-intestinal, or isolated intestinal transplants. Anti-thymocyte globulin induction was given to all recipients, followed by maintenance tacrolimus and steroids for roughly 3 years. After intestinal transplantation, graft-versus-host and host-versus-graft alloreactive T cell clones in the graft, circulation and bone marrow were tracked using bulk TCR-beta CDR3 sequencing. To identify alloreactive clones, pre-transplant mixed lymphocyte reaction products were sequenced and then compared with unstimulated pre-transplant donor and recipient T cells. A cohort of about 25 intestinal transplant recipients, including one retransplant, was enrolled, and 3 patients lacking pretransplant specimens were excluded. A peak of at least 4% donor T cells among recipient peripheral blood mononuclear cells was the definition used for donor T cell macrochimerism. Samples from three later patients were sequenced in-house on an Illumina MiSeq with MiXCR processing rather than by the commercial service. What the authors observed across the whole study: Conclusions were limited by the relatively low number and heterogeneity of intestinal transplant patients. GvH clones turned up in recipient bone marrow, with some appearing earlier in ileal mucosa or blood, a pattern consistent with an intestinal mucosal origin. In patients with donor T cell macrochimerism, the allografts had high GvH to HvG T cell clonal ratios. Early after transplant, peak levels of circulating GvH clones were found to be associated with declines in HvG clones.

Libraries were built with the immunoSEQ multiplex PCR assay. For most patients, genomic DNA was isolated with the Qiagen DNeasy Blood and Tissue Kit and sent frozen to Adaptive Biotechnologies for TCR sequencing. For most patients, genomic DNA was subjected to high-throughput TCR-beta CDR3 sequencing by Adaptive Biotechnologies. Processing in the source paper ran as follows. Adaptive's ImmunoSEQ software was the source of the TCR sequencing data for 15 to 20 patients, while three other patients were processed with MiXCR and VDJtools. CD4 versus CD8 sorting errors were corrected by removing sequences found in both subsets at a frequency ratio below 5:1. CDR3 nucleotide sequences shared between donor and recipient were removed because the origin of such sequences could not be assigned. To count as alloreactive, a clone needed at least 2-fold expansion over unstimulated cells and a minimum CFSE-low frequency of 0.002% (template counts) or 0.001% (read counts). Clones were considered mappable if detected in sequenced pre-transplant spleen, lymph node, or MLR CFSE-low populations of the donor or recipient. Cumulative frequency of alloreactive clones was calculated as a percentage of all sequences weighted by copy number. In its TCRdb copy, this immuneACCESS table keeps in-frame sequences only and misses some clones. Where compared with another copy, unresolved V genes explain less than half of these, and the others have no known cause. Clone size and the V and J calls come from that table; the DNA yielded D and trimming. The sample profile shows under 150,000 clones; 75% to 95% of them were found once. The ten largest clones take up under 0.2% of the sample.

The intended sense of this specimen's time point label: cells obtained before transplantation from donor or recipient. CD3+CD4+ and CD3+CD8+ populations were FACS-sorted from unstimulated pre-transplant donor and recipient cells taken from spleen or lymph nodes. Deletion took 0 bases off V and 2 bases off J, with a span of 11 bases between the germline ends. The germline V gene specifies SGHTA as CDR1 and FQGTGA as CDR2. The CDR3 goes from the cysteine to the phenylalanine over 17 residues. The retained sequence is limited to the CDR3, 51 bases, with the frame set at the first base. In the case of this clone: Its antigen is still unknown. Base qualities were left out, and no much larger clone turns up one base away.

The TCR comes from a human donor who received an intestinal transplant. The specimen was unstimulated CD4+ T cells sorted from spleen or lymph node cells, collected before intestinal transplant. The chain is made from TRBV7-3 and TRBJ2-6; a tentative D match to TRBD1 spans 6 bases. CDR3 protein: CASSLTTGSPGANVLTF. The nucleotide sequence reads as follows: TGTGCCAGCAGCTTAACAACAGGGAGCCCTGGGGCCAACGTCCTGACTTTC.